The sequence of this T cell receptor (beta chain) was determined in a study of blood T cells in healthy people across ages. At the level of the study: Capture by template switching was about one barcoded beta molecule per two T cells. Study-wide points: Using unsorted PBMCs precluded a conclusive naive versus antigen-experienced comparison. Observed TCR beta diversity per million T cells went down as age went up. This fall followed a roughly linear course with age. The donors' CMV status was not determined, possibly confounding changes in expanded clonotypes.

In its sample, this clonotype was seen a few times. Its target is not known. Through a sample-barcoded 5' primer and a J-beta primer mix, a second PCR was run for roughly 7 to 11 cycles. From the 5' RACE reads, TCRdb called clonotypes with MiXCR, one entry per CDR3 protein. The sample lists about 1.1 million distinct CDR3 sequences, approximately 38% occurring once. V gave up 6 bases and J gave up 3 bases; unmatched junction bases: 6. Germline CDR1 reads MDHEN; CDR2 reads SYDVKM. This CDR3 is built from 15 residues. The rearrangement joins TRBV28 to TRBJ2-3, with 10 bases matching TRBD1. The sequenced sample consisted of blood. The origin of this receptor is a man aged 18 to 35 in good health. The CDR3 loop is CASRPGQGMTDTQYF. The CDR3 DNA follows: TGTGCCAGCAGACCGGGACAGGGGATGACAGATACGCAGTATTTT.